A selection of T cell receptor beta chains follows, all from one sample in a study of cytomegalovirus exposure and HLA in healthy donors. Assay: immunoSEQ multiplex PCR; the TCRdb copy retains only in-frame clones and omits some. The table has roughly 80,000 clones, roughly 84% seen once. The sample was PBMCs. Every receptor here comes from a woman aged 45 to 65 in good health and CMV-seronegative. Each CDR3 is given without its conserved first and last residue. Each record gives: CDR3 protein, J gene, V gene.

CDR3aa: ASSQDLGGGGEQY; j_gene: TRBJ2-7; v_gene: TRBV4-1
CDR3aa: ASSLGSGLAGGLDEQF; j_gene: TRBJ2-1; v_gene: TRBV7-9
CDR3aa: ASSLSTGTINTEAF; j_gene: TRBJ1-1; v_gene: TRBV27
CDR3aa: ASSWGGAQETQY; j_gene: TRBJ2-5; v_gene: TRBV5-4
CDR3aa: ASRRSGERNEQF; j_gene: TRBJ2-1; v_gene: TRBV6-1
CDR3aa: ASSLSSGGTHNEQF; j_gene: TRBJ2-1; v_gene: TRBV5-4
CDR3aa: ASSQDYRGSGNTIY; j_gene: TRBJ1-3; v_gene: TRBV4-3
CDR3aa: ASSLQGGAVGNQPQH; j_gene: TRBJ1-5; v_gene: TRBV7-8
CDR3aa: ASSQDIRRRLY; j_gene: TRBJ2-7; v_gene: TRBV14
CDR3aa: ASSYSKVGGDTEAF; j_gene: TRBJ1-1; v_gene: TRBV6-6